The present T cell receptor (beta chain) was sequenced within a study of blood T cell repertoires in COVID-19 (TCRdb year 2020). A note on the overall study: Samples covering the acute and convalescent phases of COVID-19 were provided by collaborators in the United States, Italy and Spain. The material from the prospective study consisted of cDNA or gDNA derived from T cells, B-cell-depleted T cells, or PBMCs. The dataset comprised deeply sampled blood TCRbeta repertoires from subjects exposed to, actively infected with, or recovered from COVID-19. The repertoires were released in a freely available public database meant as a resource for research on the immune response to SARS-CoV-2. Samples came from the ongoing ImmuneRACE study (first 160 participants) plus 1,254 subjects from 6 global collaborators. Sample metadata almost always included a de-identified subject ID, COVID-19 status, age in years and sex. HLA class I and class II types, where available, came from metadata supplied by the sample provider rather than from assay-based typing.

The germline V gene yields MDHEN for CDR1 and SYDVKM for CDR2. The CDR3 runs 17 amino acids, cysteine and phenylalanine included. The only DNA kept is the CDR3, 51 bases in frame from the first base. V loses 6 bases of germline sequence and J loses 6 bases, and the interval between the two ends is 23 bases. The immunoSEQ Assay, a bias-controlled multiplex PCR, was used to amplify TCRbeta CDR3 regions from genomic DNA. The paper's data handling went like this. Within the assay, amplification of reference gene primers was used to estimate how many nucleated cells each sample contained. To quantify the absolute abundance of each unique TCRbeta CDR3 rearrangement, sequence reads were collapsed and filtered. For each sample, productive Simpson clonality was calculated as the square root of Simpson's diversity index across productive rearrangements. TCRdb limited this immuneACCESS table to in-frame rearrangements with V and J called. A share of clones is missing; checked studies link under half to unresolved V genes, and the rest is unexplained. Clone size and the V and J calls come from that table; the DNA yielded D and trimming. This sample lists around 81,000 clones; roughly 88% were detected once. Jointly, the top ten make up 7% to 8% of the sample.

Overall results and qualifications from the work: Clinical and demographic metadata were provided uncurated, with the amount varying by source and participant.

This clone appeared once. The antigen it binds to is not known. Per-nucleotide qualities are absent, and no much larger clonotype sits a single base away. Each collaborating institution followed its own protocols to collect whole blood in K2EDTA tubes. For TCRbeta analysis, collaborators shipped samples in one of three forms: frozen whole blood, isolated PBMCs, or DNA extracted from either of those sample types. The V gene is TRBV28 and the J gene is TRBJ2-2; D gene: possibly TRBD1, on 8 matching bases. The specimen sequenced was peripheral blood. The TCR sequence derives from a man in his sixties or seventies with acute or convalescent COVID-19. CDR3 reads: CASRLQGAGTNPGELFF. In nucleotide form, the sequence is TGTGCCAGCAGACTCCAGGGGGCGGGGACTAATCCCGGGGAGCTGTTTTTT.